Here is one TCR beta chain with its context. The source of the sample is a study of cytomegalovirus exposure and HLA in healthy donors. Germline V gene sequence: CDR1 MNHEY, CDR2 SMNVEV (reference sequence). The CDR3 spans 16 residues. The V and J ends lost 6 bases and 2 bases, in that order; junction bases with no gene match: 8. The method was immunoSEQ multiplex PCR; TCRdb's version includes in-frame clones alone and lacks a portion of them. The sample contains 85,000 to 120,000 clones, about 95% of which appear only once. This chain connects TRBV27 to TRBJ2-7; 12 bases map to TRBD2. The clonotype was recovered from a woman aged 18-30 years in good health and CMV-seronegative. The material sequenced was PBMCs. Here the CDR3 DNA reads TGTGCCAGCAGGGGGGGGACTAGCGGGTTCACCTACGAGCAGTACTTC. As protein: CASRGGTSGFTYEQYF.